The clone carrying this T cell receptor beta chain was detected many times. Its antigen is unidentified. The sample comes from a study of human T cells and chemical hapten exposure. The wider study: Mostly female patients had alopecia areata, totalis or universalis. Notes on the study in general: All donors were alopecia patients, so their immunity may differ from that of healthy people.

From the RACE reads, TCRdb called clonotypes with MiXCR, one entry per CDR3 protein. The sample yields some 300,000 distinct CDR3 sequences, approximately 5.8% seen once. Regarding time point: pre-sensitization, week 0. Treatment defined: therapeutic diphenylcyclopropenone sensitization with weekly scalp DPC. Donors, patients with alopecia ranging from 18 to 70 years old and judged suitable for DPC, provided samples. The germline V gene has CDR1 LGHDT and CDR2 YNNKEL (reference sequence). The CDR3 is 14 residues long. J was trimmed by 5 bases and V by 4 bases; bases with no gene match: 2. Specimen: whole blood, collected in connection with sensitization to the hapten diphenylcyclopropenone (DPC). The TCR was taken from a woman aged 18-29 years with alopecia areata. Some clones in this sample may be carry-over from other donors' samples. The J gene is TRBJ2-5, the V gene TRBV3-1; 12 nucleotides align to TRBD2. The CDR3 is CASSRTSGAETQYF. The CDR3 DNA sequence: TGTGCCAGCAGCCGGACTAGCGGGGCTGAGACCCAGTACTTC.